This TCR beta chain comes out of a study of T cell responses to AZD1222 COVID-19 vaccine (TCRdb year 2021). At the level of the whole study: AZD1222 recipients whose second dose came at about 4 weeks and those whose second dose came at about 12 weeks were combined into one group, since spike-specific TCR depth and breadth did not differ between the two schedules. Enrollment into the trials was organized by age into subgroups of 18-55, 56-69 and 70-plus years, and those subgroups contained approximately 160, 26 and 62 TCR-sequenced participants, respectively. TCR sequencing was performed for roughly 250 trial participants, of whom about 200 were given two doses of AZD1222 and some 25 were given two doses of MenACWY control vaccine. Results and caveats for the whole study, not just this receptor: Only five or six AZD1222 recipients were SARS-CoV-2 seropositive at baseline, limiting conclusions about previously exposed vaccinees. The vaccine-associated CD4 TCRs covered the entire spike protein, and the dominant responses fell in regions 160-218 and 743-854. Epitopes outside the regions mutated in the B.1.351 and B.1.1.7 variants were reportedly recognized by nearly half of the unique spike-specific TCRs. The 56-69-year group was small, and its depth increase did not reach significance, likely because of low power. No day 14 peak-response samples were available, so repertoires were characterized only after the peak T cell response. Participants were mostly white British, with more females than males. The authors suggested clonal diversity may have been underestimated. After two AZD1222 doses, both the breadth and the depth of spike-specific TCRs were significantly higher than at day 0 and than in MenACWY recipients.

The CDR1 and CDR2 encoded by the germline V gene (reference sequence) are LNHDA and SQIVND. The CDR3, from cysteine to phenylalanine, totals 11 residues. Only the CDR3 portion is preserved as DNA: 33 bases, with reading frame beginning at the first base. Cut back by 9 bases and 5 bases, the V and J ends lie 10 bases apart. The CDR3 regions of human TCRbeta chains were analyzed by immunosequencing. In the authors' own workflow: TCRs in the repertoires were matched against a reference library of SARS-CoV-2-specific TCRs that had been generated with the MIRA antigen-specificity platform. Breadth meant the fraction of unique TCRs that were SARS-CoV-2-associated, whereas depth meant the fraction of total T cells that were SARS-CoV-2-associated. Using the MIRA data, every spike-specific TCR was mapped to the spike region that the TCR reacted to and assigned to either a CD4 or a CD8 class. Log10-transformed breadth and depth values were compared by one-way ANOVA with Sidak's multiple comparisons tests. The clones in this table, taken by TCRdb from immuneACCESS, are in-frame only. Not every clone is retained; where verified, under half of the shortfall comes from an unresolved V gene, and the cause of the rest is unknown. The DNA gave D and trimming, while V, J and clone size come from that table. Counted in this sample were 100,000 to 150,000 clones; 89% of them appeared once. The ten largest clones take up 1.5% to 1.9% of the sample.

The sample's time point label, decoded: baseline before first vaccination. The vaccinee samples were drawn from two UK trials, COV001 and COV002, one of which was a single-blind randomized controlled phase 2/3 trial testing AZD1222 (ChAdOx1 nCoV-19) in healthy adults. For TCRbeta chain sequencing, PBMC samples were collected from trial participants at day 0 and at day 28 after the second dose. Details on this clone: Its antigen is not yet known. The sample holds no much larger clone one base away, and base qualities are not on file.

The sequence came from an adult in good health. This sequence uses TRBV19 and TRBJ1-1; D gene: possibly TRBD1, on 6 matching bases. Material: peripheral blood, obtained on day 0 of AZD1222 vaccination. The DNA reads TGTGCCAGCGAGGGGGTAACTGAAGCTTTCTTT. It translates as CASEGVTEAFF.